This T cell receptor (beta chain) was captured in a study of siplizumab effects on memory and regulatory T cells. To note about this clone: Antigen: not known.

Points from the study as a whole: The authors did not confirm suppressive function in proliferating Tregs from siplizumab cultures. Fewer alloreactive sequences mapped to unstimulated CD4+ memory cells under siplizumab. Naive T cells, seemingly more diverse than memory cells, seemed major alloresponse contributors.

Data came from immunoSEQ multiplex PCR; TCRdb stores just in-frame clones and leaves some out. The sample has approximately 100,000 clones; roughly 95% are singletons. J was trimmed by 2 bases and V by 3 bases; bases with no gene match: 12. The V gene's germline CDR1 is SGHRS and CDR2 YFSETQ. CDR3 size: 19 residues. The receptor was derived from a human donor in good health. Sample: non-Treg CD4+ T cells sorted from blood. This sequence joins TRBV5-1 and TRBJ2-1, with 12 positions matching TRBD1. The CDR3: CASSSPGTGGVVAYNEQFF. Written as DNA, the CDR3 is TGCGCCAGCAGCTCCCCCGGGACAGGGGGCGTAGTAGCCTACAATGAGCAGTTCTTC.